This T cell receptor beta chain is from a study of graft-versus-host responses after intestinal transplantation. Study overall: Multivisceral, liver-intestinal, or isolated intestinal grafts went to recipients. Broader study findings: GvH clones surfaced in recipient marrow, some emerging earlier in ileum or blood.

Libraries were prepared by immunoSEQ multiplex PCR; TCRdb keeps only in-frame clonotypes and omits some of them. The sample shows just under 65,000 clones, roughly 90% of them seen only once. For this clone: Its specificity is unknown.

CDR3 length: 15 amino acids. In germline, CDR1 is SGHVS, CDR2 FNYEAQ. The V end was cut by 1 base, the J end by 3 bases, with 11 bases between. This receptor was taken from a human donor who was the organ donor for an intestinal transplant. The V gene is TRBV7-6, the J gene TRBJ2-3, with D possibly matching TRBD2 (5 bases). This sample comprised unstimulated CD8+ T cells sorted from spleen or lymph node cells, obtained before transplant. This chain's CDR3 is CASSLGTGRTDTQYF. The DNA of the CDR3 is TGTGCCAGCAGCTTAGGGACGGGAAGGACAGATACGCAGTATTTT.